This T cell receptor beta chain was captured in a study of radiotherapy plus CTLA-4 blockade in lung cancer. The germline CDR1 and CDR2 sequences are WNHNN and SYGVQD (reference sequence). V shed 8 bases and J 5 bases; nucleotides not matched to a gene: 2. CDR3 size: 12 residues. Measured with immunoSEQ multiplex PCR; TCRdb has only the in-frame clones, and not every one. Of 35,000 to 40,000 clones listed, 80% to 90% are singletons. Chemo-refractory metastatic non-small-cell lung cancer patients were treated with focal radiation plus CTLA-4 blockade with ipilimumab. Notes on this clone: No antigen is known for it.

General observations from the study: Clones of tumor-derived TCRs expanded in blood after radiotherapy plus ipilimumab.

The chain uses TRBV10-1 and TRBJ2-2, with 7 bases matching TRBD1. The sequencing here drew on peripheral blood, taken from a patient treated with radiotherapy plus ipilimumab. This TCR was sampled from a human donor with non-small cell lung cancer whose response to radiotherapy plus ipilimumab could not be evaluated. The CDR3 region has the DNA TGCGCCAGCGGGACAGTTACCGGGGAGCTGTTTTTT. Its protein product is CASGTVTGELFF.